This TCR beta chain was captured by sequencing in a study of cytomegalovirus exposure and HLA in healthy donors. The PCR employed 60 Vbeta primers together with 13 Jbeta primers. The assay was immunoSEQ multiplex PCR, and TCRdb's table has in-frame clones only and misses some. The sample includes about 59,000 clones, 65% to 75% of them seen just once. The germline CDR1 and CDR2 sequences are MNHEY and SVGAGI. The CDR3 is made up of 13 amino acids. V gave up 6 bases and J gave up 6 bases, with 14 bases separating them. This receptor was obtained from a man aged 30 to 39 in good health and CMV-seropositive. The material sequenced was PBMCs. V gene TRBV6-5 combines with J gene TRBJ2-5, with D possibly TRBD2 on 5 matching bases. The CDR3 spells CASSLRGQKTQYF. CDR3 DNA: TGTGCCAGCAGCCTTCGCGGGCAAAAGACCCAGTACTTC.